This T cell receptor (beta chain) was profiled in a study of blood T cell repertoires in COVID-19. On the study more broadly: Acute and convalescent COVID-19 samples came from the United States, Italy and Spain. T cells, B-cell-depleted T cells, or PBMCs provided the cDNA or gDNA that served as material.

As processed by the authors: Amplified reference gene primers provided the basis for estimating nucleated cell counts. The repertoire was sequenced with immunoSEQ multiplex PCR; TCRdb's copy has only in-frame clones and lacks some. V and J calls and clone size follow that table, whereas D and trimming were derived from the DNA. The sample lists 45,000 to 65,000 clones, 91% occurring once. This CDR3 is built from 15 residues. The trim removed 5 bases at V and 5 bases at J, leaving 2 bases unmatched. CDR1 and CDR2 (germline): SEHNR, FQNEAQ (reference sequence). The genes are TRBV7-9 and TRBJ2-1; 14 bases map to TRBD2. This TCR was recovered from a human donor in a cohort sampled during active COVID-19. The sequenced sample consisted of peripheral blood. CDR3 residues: CASSATSGGDNEQFF. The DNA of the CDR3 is TGTGCCAGCAGCGCGACTAGCGGGGGGGACAATGAGCAGTTCTTC.